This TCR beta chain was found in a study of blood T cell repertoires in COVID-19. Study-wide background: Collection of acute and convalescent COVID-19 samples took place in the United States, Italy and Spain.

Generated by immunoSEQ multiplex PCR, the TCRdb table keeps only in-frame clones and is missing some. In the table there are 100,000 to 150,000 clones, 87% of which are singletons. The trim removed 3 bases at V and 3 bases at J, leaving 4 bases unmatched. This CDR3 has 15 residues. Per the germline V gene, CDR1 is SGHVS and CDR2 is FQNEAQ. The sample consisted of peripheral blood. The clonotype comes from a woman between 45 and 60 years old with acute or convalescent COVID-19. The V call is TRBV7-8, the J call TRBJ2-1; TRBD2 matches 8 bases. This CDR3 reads CASSFNSGGYNEQFF. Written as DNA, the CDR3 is TGTGCCAGCAGCTTCAACAGCGGGGGCTACAATGAGCAGTTCTTC. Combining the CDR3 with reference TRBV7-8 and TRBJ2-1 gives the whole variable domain GAGVSQSPRYKVAKRGQDVALRCDPISGHVSLFWYQQALGQGPEFLTYFQNEAQLDKSGLPSDRFFAERPEGSVSTLKIQRTQQEDSAVYLCASSFNSGGYNEQFFGPGTRLTVL.